This TCR beta chain was captured by sequencing in a study of blood T cell repertoires in COVID-19. Profiled with immunoSEQ multiplex PCR; TCRdb holds only in-frame clones, not every one. Of over 300,000 clones in the sample, approximately 83% are singletons; the top ten hold around 2.1%. V dropped 0 bases and J dropped 3 bases, with 10 bases sitting between them. Germline CDR1 and CDR2: SGHNT and YYREEE (reference sequence). This CDR3 is 14 amino acids long. The rearrangement uses TRBV5-4 and TRBJ2-7, with D tentatively TRBD1 (6 bases). Sequencing used PBMCs or T cells enriched from blood (not recorded which). The TCR comes from a man under 40 who had recovered from COVID-19. The CDR3 nucleotides read TGTGCCAGCAGCTTGGGGACAGACCGCTACGAGCAGTACTTC. Its translation: CASSLGTDRYEQYF.